This entry concerns a single T cell receptor beta chain. Profiling relied on immunoSEQ multiplex PCR, and the TCRdb table lists in-frame clones only, not all of them. The sample shows 7,400 or so clones, approximately 98% of them seen only once. This sample is drawn from a study of naive CD8 T cells in extremely preterm neonates. Germline CDR1 MNHEY, CDR2 SVGAGI. CDR3 length: 12 residues. V dropped 5 bases and J dropped 3 bases, with 8 bases sitting between them. Elective cesarean births at roughly 37-41 weeks, without labor or membrane rupture, supplied the cord blood. The chain is built from TRBV6-5 and TRBJ2-7; D remains ambiguous. This sequence was found in a newborn in good health. Sequenced material: naive CD8+ T cells from cord blood. CDR3 amino acids: CASSVESYEQYF. The CDR3 DNA is TGTGCCAGCAGTGTTGAGAGCTACGAGCAGTACTTC.